This TCR beta chain was profiled in a study of blood T cell repertoires in COVID-19. Study background: The cDNA or gDNA used as material had been derived from T cells, B-cell-depleted T cells, or PBMCs.

Membership in each cohort depended on participant-reported clinical history. Method: immunoSEQ multiplex PCR; TCRdb's copy keeps in-frame clones and lacks some. This table holds about 370,000 clones, more than 80% found once. The material sequenced was PBMCs or T cells enriched from blood (not recorded which). The receptor was isolated from a man in his late teens or twenties who had recovered from COVID-19.

The CDR3 spells CASSESRGQGEKLFF. The CDR3 bases are TGCGCCAGCAGTGAGTCCAGGGGGCAAGGTGAAAAACTGTTTTTT. J is TRBJ1-4 and V is TRBV10-2, with TRBD1 identical over 8 bases. The CDR3 extends over 15 amino acids. CDR1 and CDR2 from the germline V gene are WSHSY and SAAADI. Losses at the gene ends were 0 bases for V and 7 bases for J; bases not matched to a gene: 4.